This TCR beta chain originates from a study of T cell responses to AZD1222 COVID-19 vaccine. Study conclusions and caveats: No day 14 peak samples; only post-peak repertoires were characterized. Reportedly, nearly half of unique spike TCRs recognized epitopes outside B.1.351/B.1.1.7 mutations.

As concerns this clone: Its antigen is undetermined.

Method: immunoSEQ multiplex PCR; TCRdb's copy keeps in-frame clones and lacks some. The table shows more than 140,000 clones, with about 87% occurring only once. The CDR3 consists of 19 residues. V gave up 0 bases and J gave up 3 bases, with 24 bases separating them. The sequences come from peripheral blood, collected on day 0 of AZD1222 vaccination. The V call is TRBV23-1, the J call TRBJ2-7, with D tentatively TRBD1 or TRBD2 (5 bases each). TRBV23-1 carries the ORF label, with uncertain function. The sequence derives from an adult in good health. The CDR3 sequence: CASSQSSGGHLTIYYEQYF. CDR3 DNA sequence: TGCGCCAGCAGTCAATCGAGTGGAGGACACCTTACTATTTACTACGAGCAGTACTTC.